This TCR beta chain was obtained from a study of shared clonotypes between healthy human individuals. The study, taken as a whole, reports: Relative to clonotypes present in all four donors, those not shared had lower generation probabilities.

With respect to this clone: What it recognizes is unknown. This specimen includes other DNA sequences encoding the same CDR3.

The investigators split CD4+ cells into a CD45RA+ naive subset and a CD45RA-negative memory subset. The V and J ends lost 5 bases and 1 base respectively, with 11 bases between them. Germline assignment: CDR1 SGHAT and CDR2 FQNNGV. The CDR3 has 14 amino acids. This was a deep-level run. Only in-frame clones appear in the TCRdb table, and some are missing; sequencing was by immunoSEQ multiplex PCR. The sample lists around 2.1 million clones, more than 90% seen once, with roughly 0.13% in the top ten. The sequence was collected from a man aged 18 to 29 in good health. The sample comprised naive CD4+ T cells sorted from blood. Specified subset: CD45RA+ positively selected. The rearrangement links TRBV11-2 to TRBJ1-1, with D possibly being TRBD1 (5 bases). The CDR3 nucleotides are TGTGCCAGCAGCCCCGGGACGGCGAACACTGAAGCTTTCTTT. It is translated as CASSPGTANTEAFF. Full variable domain (remainder filled in from reference TRBV11-2 and TRBJ1-1): EAGVAQSPRYKIIEKRQSVAFWCNPISGHATLYWYQQILGQGPKLLIQFQNNGVVDDSQLPKDRFSAERLKGVDSTLKIQPAKLEDSAVYLCASSPGTANTEAFFGQGTRLTVV.